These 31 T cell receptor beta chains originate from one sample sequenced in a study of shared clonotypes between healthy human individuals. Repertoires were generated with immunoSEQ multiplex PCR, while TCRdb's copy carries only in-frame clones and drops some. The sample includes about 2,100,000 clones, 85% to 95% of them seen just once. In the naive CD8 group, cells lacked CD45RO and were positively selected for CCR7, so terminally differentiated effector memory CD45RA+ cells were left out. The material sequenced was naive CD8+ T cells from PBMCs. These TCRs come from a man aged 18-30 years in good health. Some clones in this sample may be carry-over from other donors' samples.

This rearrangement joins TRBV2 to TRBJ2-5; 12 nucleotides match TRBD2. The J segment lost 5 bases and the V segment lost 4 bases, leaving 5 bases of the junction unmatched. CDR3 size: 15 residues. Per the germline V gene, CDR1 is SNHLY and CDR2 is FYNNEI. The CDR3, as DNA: TGTGCCAGCAGTGCTCTAGCGGGAGGGATGGAGACCCAGTACTTC. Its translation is CASSALAGGMETQYF. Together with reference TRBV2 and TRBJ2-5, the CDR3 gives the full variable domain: EPEVTQTPSHQVTQMGQEVILRCVPISNHLYFYWYRQILGQKVEFLVSFYNNEISEKSEIFDDQFSVERPDGSNFTLKIRSTKLEDSAMYFCASSALAGGMETQYFGPGTRLLVL.

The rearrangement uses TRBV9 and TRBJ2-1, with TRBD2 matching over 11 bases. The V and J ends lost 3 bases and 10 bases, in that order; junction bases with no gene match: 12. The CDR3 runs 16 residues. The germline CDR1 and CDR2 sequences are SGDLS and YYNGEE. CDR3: CASSATSGRTWREQFF. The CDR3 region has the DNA TGTGCCAGCAGCGCAACTAGCGGGAGAACGTGGAGGGAGCAGTTCTTC.

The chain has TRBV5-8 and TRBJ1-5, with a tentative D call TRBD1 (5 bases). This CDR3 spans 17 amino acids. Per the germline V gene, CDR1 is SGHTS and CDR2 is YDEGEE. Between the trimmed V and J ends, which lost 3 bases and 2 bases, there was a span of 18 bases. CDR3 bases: TGTGCCAGCAGCTCGGGAAGGGGAGGAGGTGGCAATCAGCCCCAGCATTTT. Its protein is CASSSGRGGGGNQPQHF.

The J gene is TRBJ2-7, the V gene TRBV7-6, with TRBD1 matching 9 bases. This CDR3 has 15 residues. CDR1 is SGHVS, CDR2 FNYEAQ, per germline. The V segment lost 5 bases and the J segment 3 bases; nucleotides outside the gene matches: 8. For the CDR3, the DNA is TGTGCCAGCAGCCAAGCCGGGACAGGGAGCTACGAGCAGTACTTC. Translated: CASSQAGTGSYEQYF.

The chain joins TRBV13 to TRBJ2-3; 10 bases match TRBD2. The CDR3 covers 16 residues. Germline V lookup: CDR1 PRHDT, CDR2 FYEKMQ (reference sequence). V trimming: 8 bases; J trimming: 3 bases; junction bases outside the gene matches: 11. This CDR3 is CASGASGSFGTDTQYF. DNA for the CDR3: TGTGCCAGCGGGGCTAGCGGGAGTTTCGGGACAGATACGCAGTATTTT.

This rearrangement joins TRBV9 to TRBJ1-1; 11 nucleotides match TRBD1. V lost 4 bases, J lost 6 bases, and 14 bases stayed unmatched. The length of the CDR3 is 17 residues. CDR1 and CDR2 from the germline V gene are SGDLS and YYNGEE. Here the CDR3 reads CASSPSGTGGFQPEAFF. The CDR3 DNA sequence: TGTGCCAGCAGCCCCTCCGGGACAGGGGGATTCCAGCCTGAAGCTTTCTTT.

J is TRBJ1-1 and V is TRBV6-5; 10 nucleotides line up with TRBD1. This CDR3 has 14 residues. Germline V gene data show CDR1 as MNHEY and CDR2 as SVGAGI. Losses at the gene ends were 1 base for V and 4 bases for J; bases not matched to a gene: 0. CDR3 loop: CASSYWDRGTEAFF. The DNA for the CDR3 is TGTGCCAGCAGTTACTGGGACAGGGGCACTGAAGCTTTCTTT.

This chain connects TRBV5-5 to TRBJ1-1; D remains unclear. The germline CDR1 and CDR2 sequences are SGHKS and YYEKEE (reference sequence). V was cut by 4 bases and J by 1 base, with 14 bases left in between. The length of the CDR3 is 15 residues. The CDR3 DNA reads TGTGCCAGCAGCATACGACCTCCTGCGAACACTGAAGCTTTCTTT. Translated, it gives CASSIRPPANTEAFF.

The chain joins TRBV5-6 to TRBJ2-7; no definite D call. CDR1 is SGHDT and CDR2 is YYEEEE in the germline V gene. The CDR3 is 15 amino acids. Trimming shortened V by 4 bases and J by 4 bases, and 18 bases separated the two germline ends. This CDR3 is CASSIRNRRFYEQYF. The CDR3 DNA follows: TGTGCCAGCAGCATACGCAACCGGCGGTTTTACGAGCAGTACTTC.

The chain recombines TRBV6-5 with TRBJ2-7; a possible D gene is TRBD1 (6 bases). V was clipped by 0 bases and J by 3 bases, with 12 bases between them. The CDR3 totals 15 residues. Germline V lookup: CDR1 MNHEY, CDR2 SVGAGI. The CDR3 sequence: CASSYSWDTGYEQYF. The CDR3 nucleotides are TGTGCCAGCAGTTACTCCTGGGACACCGGCTACGAGCAGTACTTC.

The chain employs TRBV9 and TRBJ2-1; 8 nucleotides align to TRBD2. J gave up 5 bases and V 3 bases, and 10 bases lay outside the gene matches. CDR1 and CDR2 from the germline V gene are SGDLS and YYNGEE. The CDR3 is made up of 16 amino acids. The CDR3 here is CASSASGGRTHNEQFF. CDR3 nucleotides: TGTGCCAGCAGCGCCTCTGGCGGGAGGACCCACAATGAGCAGTTCTTC. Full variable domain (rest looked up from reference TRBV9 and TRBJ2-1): DSGVTQTPKHLITATGQRVTLRCSPRSGDLSVYWYQQSLDQGLQFLIQYYNGEERAKGNILERFSAQQFPDLHSELNLSSLELGDSALYFCASSASGGRTHNEQFFGPGTRLTVL.

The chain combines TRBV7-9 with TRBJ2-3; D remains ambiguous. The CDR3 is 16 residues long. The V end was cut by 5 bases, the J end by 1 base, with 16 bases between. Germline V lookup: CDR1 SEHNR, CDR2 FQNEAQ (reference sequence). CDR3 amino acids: CASSPRRLRGTDTQYF. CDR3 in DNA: TGTGCCAGCAGCCCAAGAAGGCTCCGGGGCACAGATACGCAGTATTTT. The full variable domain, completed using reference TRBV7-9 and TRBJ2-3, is DTGVSQNPRHKITKRGQNVTFRCDPISEHNRLYWYRQTLGQGPEFLTYFQNEAQLEKSRLLSDRFSAERPKGSFSTLEIQRTEQGDSAMYLCASSPRRLRGTDTQYFGPGTRLTVL.

CDR3 sequence (DNA): TGTGCCTGGACCCGGATCCCGGGAAACACCATATATTTT. It translates to CAWTRIPGNTIYF. V usage is TRBV30 and J usage is TRBJ1-3, with no clear D. The germline CDR1 and CDR2 sequences are GTSNPN and SVGIG (reference sequence). With 4 bases removed from V and 4 bases from J, the gap between germline ends came to 11 bases. This CDR3 is built from 13 residues.

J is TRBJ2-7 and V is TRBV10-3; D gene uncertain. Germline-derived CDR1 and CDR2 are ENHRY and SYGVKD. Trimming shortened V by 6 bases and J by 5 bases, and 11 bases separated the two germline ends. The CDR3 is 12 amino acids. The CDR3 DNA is TGTGCCATCAGGGTGCGTGGCCACGAGCAGTACTTC. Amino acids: CAIRVRGHEQYF.

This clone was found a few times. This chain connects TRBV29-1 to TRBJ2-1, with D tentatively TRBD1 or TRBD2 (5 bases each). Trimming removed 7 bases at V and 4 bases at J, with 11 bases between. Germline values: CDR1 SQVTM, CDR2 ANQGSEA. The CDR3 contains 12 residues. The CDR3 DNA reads TGCAGCGCTAGGGACGTTTACAATGAGCAGTTCTTC. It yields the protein CSARDVYNEQFF.

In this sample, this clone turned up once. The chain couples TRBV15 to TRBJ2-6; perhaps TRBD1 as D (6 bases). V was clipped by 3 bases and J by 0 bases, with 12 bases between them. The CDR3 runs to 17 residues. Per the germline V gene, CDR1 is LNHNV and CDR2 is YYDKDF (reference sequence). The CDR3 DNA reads TGTGCCACCAGCAGGGACAGTTCCGGCTCTGGGGCCAACGTCCTGACTTTC. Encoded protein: CATSRDSSGSGANVLTF.

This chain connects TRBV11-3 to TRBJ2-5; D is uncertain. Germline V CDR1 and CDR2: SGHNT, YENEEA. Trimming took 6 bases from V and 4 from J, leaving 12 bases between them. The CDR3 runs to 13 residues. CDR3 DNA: TGTGCCAGCAGGGAAGGACCGACAGAGACCCAGTACTTC. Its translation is CASREGPTETQYF.

CDR3 region: CATSKDRVVQPQHF. The CDR3 DNA reads as TGTGCCACCAGCAAGGACAGGGTTGTTCAGCCCCAGCATTTT. The rearrangement uses TRBV15 and TRBJ1-5; 8 bases are a match to TRBD1. J lost 6 bases, V lost 4 bases, and 5 bases had no gene match. The CDR3 is 14 amino acids. Germline CDR1 reads LNHNV; CDR2 reads YYDKDF (reference sequence).

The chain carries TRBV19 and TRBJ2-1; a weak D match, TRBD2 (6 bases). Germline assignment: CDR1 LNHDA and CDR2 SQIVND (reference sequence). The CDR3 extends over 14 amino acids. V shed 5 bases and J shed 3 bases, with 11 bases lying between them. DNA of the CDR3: TGTGCCAGTAGTGGGCTAGCGATCTACAATGAGCAGTTCTTC. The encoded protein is CASSGLAIYNEQFF.

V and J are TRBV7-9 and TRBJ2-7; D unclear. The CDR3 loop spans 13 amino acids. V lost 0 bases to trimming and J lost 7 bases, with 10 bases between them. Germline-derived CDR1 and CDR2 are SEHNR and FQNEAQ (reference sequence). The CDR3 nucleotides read TGTGCCAGCAGCTTAGCGTTGATCTGGGAGCAGTACTTC. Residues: CASSLALIWEQYF.

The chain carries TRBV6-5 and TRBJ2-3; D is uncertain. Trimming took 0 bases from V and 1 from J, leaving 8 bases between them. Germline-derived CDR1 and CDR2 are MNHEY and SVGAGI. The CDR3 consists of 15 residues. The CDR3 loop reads CASSYSWGRTDTQYF. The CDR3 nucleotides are TGTGCCAGCAGTTACTCATGGGGTCGCACAGATACGCAGTATTTT.

In DNA form, the CDR3 reads TGCGCCAGCAGCCCCGCTTTATCTAGACTAGCGGGAGGTCGGGAGACCCAGTACTTC. Protein: CASSPALSRLAGGRETQYF. J is TRBJ2-5 and V is TRBV4-1; 13 nucleotides match TRBD2. CDR1 and CDR2 from the germline V gene are MGHRA and YSYEKL. V lost 4 bases, J lost 5 bases, and 16 bases stayed unmatched. The CDR3 length is 19 residues.

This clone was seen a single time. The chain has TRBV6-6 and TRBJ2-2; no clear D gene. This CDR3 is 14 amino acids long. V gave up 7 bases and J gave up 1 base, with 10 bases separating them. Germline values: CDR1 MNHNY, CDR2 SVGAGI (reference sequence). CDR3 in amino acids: CASIPNQNTGELFF. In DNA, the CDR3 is TGTGCCAGCATCCCCAACCAGAACACCGGGGAGCTGTTTTTT.

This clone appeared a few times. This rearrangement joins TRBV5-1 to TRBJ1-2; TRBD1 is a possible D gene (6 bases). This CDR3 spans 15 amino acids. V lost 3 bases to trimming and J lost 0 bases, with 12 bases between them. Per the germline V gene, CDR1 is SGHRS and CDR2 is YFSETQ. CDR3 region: CASSSGRTANYGYTF. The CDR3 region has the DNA TGCGCCAGCAGCTCCGGACGGACAGCTAACTATGGCTACACCTTC.

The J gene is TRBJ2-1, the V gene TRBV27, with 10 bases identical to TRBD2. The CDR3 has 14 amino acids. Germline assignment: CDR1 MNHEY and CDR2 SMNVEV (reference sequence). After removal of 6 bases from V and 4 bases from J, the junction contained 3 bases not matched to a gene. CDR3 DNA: TGTGCCAGCAGAATAGCGGGAGGTTACAATGAGCAGTTCTTC. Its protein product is CASRIAGGYNEQFF.

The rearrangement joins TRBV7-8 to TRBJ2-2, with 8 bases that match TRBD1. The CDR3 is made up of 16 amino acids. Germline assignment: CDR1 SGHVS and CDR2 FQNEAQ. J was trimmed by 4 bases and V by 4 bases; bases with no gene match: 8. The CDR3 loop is CASSSQGVSGTGELFF. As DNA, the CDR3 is TGTGCCAGCAGCTCACAGGGGGTGTCGGGCACCGGGGAGCTGTTTTTT. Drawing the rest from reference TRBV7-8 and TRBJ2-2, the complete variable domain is GAGVSQSPRYKVAKRGQDVALRCDPISGHVSLFWYQQALGQGPEFLTYFQNEAQLDKSGLPSDRFFAERPEGSVSTLKIQRTQQEDSAVYLCASSSQGVSGTGELFFGEGSRLTVL.

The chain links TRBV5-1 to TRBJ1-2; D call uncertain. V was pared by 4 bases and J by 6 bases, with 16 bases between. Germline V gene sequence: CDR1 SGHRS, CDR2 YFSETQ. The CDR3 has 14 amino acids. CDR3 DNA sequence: TGCGCCAGCAGCGCGAACAGCAATCGCAATGGCTACACCTTC. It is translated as CASSANSNRNGYTF.

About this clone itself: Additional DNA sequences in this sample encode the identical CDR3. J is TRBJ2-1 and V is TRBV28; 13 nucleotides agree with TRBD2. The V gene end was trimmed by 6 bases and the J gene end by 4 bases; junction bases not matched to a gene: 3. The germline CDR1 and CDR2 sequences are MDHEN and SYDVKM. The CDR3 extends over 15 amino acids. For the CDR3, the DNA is TGTGCCAGCAGCCCGGGACTAGCGGGGTACAATGAGCAGTTCTTC. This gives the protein CASSPGLAGYNEQFF. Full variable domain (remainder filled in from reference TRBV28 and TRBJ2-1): DVKVTQSSRYLVKRTGEKVFLECVQDMDHENMFWYRQDPGLGLRLIYFSYDVKMKEKGDIPEGYSVSREKKERFSLILESASTNQTSMYLCASSPGLAGYNEQFFGPGTRLTVL.

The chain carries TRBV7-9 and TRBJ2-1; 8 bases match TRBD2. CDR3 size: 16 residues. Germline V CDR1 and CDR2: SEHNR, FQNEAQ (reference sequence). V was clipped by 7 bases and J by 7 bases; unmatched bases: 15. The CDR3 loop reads CASINVASGLFNEQFF. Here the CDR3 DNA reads TGTGCCAGCATAAATGTGGCTAGCGGGCTATTTAATGAGCAGTTCTTC.

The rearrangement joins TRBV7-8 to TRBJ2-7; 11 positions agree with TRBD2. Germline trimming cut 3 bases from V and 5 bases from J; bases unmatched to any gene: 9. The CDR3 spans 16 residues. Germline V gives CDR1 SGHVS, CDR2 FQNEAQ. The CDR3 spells CASSLRNSGRVNEQYF. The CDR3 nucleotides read TGTGCCAGCAGCTTGCGTAATAGCGGGAGGGTGAACGAGCAGTACTTC.

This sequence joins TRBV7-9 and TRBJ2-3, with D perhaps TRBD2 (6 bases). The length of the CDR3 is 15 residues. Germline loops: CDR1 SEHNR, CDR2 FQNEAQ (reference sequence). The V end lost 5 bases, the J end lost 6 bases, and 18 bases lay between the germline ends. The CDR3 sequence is CASSGYGGPTDTQYF. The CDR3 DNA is TGTGCCAGCAGCGGATACGGGGGACCGACGGATACGCAGTATTTT.